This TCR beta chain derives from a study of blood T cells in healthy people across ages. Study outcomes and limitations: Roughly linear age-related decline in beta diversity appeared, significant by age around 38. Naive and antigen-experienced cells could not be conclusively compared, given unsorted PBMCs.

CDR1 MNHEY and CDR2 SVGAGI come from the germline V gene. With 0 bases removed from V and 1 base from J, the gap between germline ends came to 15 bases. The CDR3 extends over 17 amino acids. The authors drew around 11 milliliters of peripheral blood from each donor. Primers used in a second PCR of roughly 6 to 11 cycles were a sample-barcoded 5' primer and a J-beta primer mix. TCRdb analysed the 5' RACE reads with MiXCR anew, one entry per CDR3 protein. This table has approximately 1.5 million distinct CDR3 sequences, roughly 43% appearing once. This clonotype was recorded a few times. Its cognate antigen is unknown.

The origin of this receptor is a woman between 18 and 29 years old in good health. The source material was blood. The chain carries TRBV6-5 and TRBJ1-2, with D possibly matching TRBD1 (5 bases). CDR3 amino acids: CASSYSMTGALNYGYTF. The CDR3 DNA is TGTGCCAGCAGTTACTCGATGACTGGGGCTCTTAACTATGGCTACACCTTC.